A selection of T cell receptor beta chains follows, all from one sample in a study of OX40 agonist ivuxolimab in advanced cancers. Data came from immunoSEQ multiplex PCR; TCRdb stores just in-frame clones and leaves some out. The profile shows fewer than 30,000 clones, about four fifths of them singletons. Material: CD4+ or CD8+ T cells sorted from blood, obtained in a trial of the OX40 agonist ivuxolimab. The receptor set was obtained from an adult with an advanced solid tumor such as melanoma, head and neck, liver or kidney cancer. Each CDR3 is given with its conserved first and last residue. D genes are given only for firm matches. Size is stated for part of the rows, as once, few or many counts, or as a class when the clone is expanded.

D	size	V	J	CDR3	DNA
TRBD1	-	TRBV4-1	TRBJ1-2	CASSQVPGQGTDGYTF	TGCGCCAGCAGCCAGGTTCCGGGACAGGGAACTGATGGCTACACCTTC
TRBD1	-	TRBV13	TRBJ2-3	CASSLGLTGTGGADTQYF	TGTGCCAGCAGCTTAGGCCTAACCGGGACAGGGGGGGCAGATACGCAGTATTTT
TRBD1	-	TRBV13	TRBJ1-2	CASSPVTGYGYTF	TGTGCCAGCAGCCCTGTGACAGGGTATGGCTACACCTTC
-	few	TRBV12-2	TRBJ2-6	CASRLEDLTGANVLTF	TGTGCAAGTCGCTTAGAGGACCTTACCGGGGCCAACGTCCTGACTTTC
-	-	TRBV25-1	TRBJ2-1	CASSGSGNEQFF	TGTGCCAGCAGTGGGAGTGGTAATGAGCAGTTCTTC
TRBD1	-	TRBV4-3	TRBJ1-2	CASSREQGAHYGYTF	TGCGCCAGCAGCCGCGAACAGGGGGCTCATTATGGCTACACCTTC
TRBD2	-	TRBV9	TRBJ2-3	CASSLSGVGTDTQYF	TGTGCCAGCAGCCTTAGCGGGGTCGGCACAGATACGCAGTATTTT
-	-	TRBV11-2	TRBJ2-7	CASSLESGNEQYF	TGTGCCAGCAGCTTAGAATCCGGGAACGAGCAGTACTTC
-	-	TRBV5-8	TRBJ1-5	CASSPREGYQPQHF	TGTGCCAGCAGCCCTCGGGAGGGCTACCAGCCCCAGCATTTT
-	-	TRBV21-1	TRBJ2-7	CASSKDGSALLYEQYF	TGTGCCAGCAGCAAAGACGGTTCAGCTCTCCTTTACGAGCAGTACTTC
-	-	TRBV25-1	TRBJ2-3	CASTPGADTDTQYF	TGTGCCAGCACCCCAGGGGCTGACACAGATACGCAGTATTTT
-	-	TRBV7-8	TRBJ2-1	CASSLPYALLDEQFF	TGTGCCAGCAGCTTACCCTATGCCCTCCTCGATGAGCAGTTCTTC
-	-	TRBV4-3	TRBJ1-1	CASSQVSQGNTEAFF	TGCGCCAGCAGCCAAGTTAGTCAGGGGAACACTGAAGCTTTCTTT
-	-	TRBV19	TRBJ1-1	CASSIRDSYTEAFF	TGTGCCAGTAGTATCCGGGATTCCTACACTGAAGCTTTCTTT
TRBD2	-	TRBV4-3	TRBJ2-3	CASSQALAEPDTQYF	TGCGCCAGCAGCCAAGCACTAGCGGAGCCAGATACGCAGTATTTT
-	-	TRBV14	TRBJ2-3	CASSHAADTQYF	TGTGCCAGCAGCCACGCGGCGGATACGCAGTATTTT
-	-	TRBV15	TRBJ1-1	CATSSGEGDTEAFF	TGTGCCACCAGCAGTGGGGAGGGGGACACTGAAGCTTTCTTT
-	-	TRBV5-5	TRBJ2-1	CASSYRDSSYNEQFF	TGTGCCAGCAGCTACCGGGACTCCTCCTACAATGAGCAGTTCTTC
TRBD2	-	TRBV9	TRBJ2-3	CASSVGGGRGTDTQYF	TGTGCCAGCAGCGTAGGGGGAGGGCGCGGCACAGATACGCAGTATTTT
TRBD2	-	TRBV27	TRBJ2-1	CASSWGGGAYNEQFF	TGTGCCAGCAGCTGGGGCGGGGGGGCATACAATGAGCAGTTCTTC
-	-	TRBV7-8	TRBJ1-5	CASSPSLNTALNQPQHF	TGTGCCAGCAGCCCTTCCTTAAACACGGCGCTTAATCAGCCCCAGCATTTT
-	-	TRBV5-1	TRBJ2-7	CASSLAGGGGYEQYF	TGCGCCAGCAGCTTGGCCGGCGGGGGCGGCTACGAGCAGTACTTC
-	-	TRBV7-9	TRBJ1-2	CASSRRQGRTKANYGYTF	TGTGCCAGCAGCCGACGCCAGGGGAGGACCAAAGCTAACTATGGCTACACCTTC
TRBD1	-	TRBV29-1	TRBJ2-2	CSVEDGPTGDTGELFF	TGCAGCGTTGAAGATGGGCCGACAGGGGACACCGGGGAGCTGTTTTTT
-	-	TRBV19	TRBJ2-5	CASSIDPRGPGDVQTQYF	TGTGCCAGTAGTATAGATCCCCGTGGACCAGGGGATGTACAGACCCAGTACTTC
TRBD1	once	TRBV10-3	TRBJ2-7	CAIQFRDSSEQYF	TGTGCCATCCAATTCCGGGACAGTAGCGAGCAGTACTTC
TRBD1	-	TRBV29-1	TRBJ1-2	CSVEDGQAYGYTF	TGCAGCGTTGAAGATGGACAGGCTTATGGCTACACCTTC
TRBD2	-	TRBV6-5	TRBJ2-7	CASSYGAGSEQYF	TGTGCCAGCAGTTATGGAGCGGGGAGTGAGCAGTACTTC
TRBD1	-	TRBV4-3	TRBJ1-6	CASSQGPGTGRVYRNSPLHF	TGCGCCAGCAGCCAAGGCCCCGGGACAGGGAGGGTCTATAGGAATTCACCCCTCCACTTT
-	-	TRBV27	TRBJ1-1	CASSYGANTEAFF	TGTGCCAGCAGCTATGGGGCGAACACTGAAGCTTTCTTT
TRBD1	-	TRBV2	TRBJ1-4	CASRDRDSVHEKLFF	TGTGCCAGCAGGGACCGGGACAGCGTTCATGAAAAACTGTTTTTT
-	-	TRBV10-3	TRBJ2-3	CATQGVGADTQYF	TGTGCCACCCAAGGGGTGGGGGCAGATACGCAGTATTTT
-	few	TRBV30	TRBJ2-7	CAWSQLLGNPYEQYF	TGTGCCTGGAGTCAACTACTCGGAAACCCGTACGAGCAGTACTTC
-	-	TRBV19	TRBJ1-5	CASSRGRRSNQPQHF	TGTGCCAGTAGTAGGGGGCGAAGGAGCAATCAGCCCCAGCATTTT